Sequencing of this TCR beta chain was carried out in a study of blood T cell repertoires in COVID-19 (dated by TCRdb to the early 2020s). Turning to the overall study: Samples from collaborators originated in the United States, Italy and Spain and spanned both the acute and convalescent phases of COVID-19. Where HLA class I and class II types were available, the types were taken from metadata supplied by the sample provider, not from assay-based typing. The prospective study material was composed of cDNA or gDNA derived from T cells, B-cell-depleted T cells, or PBMCs. Deeply sampled blood TCRbeta repertoires from subjects exposed to, actively infected with, or recovered from COVID-19 were included in the dataset. The samples were drawn from two sources: the first 160 participants of the ongoing ImmuneRACE study, and approximately 1,300 subjects contributed by 6 global collaborators. The repertoires were released in a freely available public database intended as a resource for research on the immune response to SARS-CoV-2. The sample metadata nearly always contained a de-identified subject ID, COVID-19 status, age in years and sex.

The immunoSEQ Assay, a bias-controlled multiplex PCR, was used to amplify TCRbeta CDR3 regions from genomic DNA. The authors' pipeline ran thus. The number of nucleated cells in each sample was estimated by amplification of reference gene primers within the assay. To quantify the absolute abundance of each unique TCRbeta CDR3 rearrangement, sequence reads were collapsed and filtered. For each sample, productive Simpson clonality was calculated as the square root of Simpson's diversity index over productive rearrangements. Imported from immuneACCESS, the table was reduced by TCRdb to in-frame sequences with V and J called. These copies leave out some clones; in studies compared against another copy, an unresolved V gene accounts for under half, and the cause of the remainder is not known. The V and J calls and the clone size are those of that table, but D and trimming were determined from the DNA. For this sample there are about 180,000 clones; nearly 90% appear just once. 1.5% to 2% of the sample is taken by the ten largest.

The paper's findings and limits, for the study overall: How much clinical and demographic metadata was included differed by source and by participant, and the metadata was provided uncurated.

CDR1 and CDR2, looked up from the germline V gene (reference sequence), are SEHNR and FQNEAQ. Its CDR3 holds 15 amino acids, cysteine through phenylalanine. Only the CDR3 region is kept as DNA, spanning 45 bases read in frame from base 1. Trimming removed 1 base from V and 6 bases from J; the gene matches leave 5 bases unexplained. As concerns this clone: It lacks a known antigen. Qualities for individual bases were not recorded, and no much larger clone is one base off.

A second Seattle source provided samples from volunteer blood donors who had recovered from COVID-19. Collaborating institutions collected whole blood in K2EDTA tubes following their own protocols. For TCRbeta analysis, collaborator samples were shipped as frozen whole blood, as isolated PBMCs, or as DNA extracted from either sample type. The sequence is built from TRBV7-9 and TRBJ2-7; a stretch of 11 junction bases matches TRBD2. The material sequenced was peripheral blood. This TCR came from a man between 18 and 35 years old who had recovered from COVID-19. The CDR3 reads as follows: CASSLVTSGTREQYF. The nucleotides are TGTGCCAGCAGCTTAGTGACTAGCGGGACTCGCGAGCAGTACTTC.